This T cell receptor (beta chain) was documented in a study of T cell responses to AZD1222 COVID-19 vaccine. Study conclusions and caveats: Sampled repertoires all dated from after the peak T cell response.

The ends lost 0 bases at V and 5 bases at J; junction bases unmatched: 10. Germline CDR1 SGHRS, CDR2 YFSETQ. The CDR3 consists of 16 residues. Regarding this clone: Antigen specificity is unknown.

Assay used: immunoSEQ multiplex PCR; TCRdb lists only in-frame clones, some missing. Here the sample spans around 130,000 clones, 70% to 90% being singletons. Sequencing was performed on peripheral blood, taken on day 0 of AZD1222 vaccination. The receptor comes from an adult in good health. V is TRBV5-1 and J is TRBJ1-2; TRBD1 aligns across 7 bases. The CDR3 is CASSLAQTGISYGYTF. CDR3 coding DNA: TGCGCCAGCAGCTTGGCCCAGACAGGGATCAGTTATGGCTACACCTTC.